What follows describes a single T cell receptor beta chain. Its antigen is unidentified. T cells were not sorted, and total RNA was isolated straight from whole blood. TCRdb reprocessed the 5' RACE reads; each CDR3 protein has one entry and no DNA is given. Its table records approximately 390,000 distinct CDR3 sequences. The sample is drawn from a study of monozygotic twins with inflammatory bowel disease. There are 14 residues in the CDR3. The germline V gene has CDR1 MNHEY and CDR2 SMNVEV (reference sequence). Whole-study findings and limits: Clonotypes shared with others were fewer in IBD patients than in healthy twins, especially with disease activity. Immunosuppressive treatment differences may have increased patient repertoire variability. No detectable difference in repertoire similarity separated concordant from discordant twins, possibly as a result of limited power.

The chain uses TRBV27 and TRBJ2-3; TCRdb indicates TRBD1, and absent DNA this call remains unverified. The sequencing sample was made of blood. This clonotype was obtained from a human donor with ulcerative colitis or Crohn's disease, or a healthy co-twin of an affected twin (not recorded which). CDR3 region: CASVPYREPDTQYF.